A selection of T cell receptor beta chains follows, all from one sample in a study of blood T cell repertoires in COVID-19. Repertoires were generated with immunoSEQ multiplex PCR, while TCRdb's copy carries only in-frame clones and drops some. This table holds around 400,000 clones, about nine tenths found once. Material for sequencing was PBMCs or T cells enriched from blood (not recorded which). Receptors originate from a woman aged 25 to 39 who had recovered from COVID-19. CDR3s include the opening cysteine and the closing phenylalanine or tryptophan. The order of the fields is V gene, CDR3 protein.

v_gene: TRBV30
CDR3aa: CAWREQYTGELFF

v_gene: TRBV30
CDR3aa: CAWSSRAAEKLFF

v_gene: TRBV7-8
CDR3aa: CASLGGKGLMSSNTGELFF

v_gene: TRBV7-9
CDR3aa: CASSQTTTPHYEQYF

v_gene: TRBV4-2
CDR3aa: CASSQDLVRQNFEAFF

v_gene: TRBV7-3
CDR3aa: CASSAGPSGAQETQYF

v_gene: TRBV19
CDR3aa: CASSISRGRGYEQYF

v_gene: TRBV15
CDR3aa: CATRDSLRNNYGYTF

v_gene: TRBV6-1
CDR3aa: CASSESGVGELFF

v_gene: TRBV27
CDR3aa: CASSLRGQSYNEQFF

v_gene: TRBV14
CDR3aa: CASSPRRGLGDGYTF